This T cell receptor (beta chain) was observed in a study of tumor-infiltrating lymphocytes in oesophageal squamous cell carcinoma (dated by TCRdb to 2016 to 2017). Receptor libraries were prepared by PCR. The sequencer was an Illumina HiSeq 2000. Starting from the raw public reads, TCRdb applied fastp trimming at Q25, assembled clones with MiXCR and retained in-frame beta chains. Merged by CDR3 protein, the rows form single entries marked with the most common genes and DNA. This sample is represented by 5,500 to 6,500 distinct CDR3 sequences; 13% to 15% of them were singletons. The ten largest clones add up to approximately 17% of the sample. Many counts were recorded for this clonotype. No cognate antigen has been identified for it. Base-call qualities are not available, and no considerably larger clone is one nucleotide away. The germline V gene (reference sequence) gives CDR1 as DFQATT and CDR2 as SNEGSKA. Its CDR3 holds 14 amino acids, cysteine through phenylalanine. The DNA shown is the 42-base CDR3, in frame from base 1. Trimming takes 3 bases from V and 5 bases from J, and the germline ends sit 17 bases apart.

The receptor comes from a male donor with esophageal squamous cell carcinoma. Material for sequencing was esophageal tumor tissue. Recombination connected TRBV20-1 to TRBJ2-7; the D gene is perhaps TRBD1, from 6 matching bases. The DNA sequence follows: TGCAGTGCTAGGGAAAGACAGTCAGGGGACGAGCAGTACTTC. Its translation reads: CSARERQSGDEQYF.